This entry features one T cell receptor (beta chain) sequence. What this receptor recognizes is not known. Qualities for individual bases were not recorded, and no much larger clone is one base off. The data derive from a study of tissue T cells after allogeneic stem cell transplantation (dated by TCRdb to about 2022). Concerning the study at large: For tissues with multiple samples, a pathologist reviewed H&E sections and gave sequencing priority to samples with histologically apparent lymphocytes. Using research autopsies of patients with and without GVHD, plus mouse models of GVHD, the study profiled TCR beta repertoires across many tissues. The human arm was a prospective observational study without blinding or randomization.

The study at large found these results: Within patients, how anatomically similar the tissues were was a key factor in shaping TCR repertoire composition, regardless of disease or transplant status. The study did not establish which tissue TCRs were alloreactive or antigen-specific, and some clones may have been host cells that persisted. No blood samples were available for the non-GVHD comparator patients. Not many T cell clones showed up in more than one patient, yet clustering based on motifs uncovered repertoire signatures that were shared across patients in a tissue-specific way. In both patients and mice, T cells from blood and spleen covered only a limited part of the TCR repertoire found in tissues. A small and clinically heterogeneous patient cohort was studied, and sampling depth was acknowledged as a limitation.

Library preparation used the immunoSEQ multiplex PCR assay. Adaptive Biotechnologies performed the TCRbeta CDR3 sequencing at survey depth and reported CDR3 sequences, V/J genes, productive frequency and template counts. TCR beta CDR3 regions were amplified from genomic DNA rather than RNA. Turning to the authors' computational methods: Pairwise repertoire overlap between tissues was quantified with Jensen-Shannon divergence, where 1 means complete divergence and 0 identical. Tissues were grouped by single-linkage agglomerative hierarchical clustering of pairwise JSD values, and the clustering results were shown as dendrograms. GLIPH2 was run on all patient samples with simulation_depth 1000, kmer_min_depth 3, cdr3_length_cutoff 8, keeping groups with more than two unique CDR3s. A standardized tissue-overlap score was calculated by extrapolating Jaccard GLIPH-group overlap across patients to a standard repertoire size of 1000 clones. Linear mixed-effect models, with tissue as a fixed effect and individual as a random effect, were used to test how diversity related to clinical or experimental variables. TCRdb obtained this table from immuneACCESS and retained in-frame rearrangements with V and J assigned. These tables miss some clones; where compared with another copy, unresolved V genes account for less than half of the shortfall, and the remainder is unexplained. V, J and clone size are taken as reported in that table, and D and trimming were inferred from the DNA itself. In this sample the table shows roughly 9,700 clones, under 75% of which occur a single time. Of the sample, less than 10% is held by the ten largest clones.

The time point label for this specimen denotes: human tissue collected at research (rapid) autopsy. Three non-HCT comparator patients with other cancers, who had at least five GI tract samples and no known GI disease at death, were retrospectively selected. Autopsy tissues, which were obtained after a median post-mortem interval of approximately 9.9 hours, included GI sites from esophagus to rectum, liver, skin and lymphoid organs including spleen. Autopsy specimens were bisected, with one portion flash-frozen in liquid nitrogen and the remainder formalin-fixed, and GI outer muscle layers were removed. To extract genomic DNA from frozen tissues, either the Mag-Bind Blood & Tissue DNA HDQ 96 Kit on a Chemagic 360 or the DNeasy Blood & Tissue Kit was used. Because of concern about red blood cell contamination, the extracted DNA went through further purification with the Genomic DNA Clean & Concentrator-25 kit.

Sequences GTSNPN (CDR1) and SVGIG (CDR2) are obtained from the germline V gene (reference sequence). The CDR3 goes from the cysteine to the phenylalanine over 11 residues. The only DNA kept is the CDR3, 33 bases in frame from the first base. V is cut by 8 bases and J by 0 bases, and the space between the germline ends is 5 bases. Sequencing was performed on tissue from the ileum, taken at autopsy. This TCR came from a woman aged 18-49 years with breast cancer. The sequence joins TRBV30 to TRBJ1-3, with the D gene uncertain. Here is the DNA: TGTGCCCGGGCCTCTGGAAACACCATATATTTT. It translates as CARASGNTIYF.